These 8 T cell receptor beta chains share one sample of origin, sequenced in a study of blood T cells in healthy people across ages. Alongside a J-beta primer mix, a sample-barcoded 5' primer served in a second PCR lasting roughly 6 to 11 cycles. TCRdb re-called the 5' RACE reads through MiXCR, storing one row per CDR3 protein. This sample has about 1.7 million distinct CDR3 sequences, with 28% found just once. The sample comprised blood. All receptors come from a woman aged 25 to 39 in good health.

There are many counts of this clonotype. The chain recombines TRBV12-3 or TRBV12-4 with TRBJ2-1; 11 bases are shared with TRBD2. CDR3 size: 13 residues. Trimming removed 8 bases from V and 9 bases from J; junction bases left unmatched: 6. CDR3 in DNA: TGTGCCAGCTCACTAGGGACTAGCGGTGAGCAGTTCTTC. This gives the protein CASSLGTSGEQFF.

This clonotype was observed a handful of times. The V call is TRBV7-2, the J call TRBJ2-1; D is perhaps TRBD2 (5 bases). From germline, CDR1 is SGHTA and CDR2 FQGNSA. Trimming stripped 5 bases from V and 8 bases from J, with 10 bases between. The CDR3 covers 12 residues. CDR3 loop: CASSVSSDEQFF. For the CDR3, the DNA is TGTGCCAGCAGCGTGAGTAGCGATGAGCAGTTCTTC.

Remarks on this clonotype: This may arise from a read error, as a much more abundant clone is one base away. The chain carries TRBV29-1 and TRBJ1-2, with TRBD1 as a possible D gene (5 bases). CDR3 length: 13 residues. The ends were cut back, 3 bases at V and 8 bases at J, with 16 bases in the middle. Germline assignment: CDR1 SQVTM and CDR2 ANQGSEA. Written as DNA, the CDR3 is TGCAGCGTTGATGGGCGGGGGATGAGGGGCTACACCTTC. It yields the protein CSVDGRGMRGYTF.

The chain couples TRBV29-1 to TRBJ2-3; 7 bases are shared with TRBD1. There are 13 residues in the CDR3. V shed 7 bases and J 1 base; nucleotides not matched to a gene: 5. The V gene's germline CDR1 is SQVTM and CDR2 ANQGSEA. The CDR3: CSGDTGGTDTQYF. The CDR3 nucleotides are TGCAGCGGGGACACAGGGGGCACAGATACGCAGTATTTT.

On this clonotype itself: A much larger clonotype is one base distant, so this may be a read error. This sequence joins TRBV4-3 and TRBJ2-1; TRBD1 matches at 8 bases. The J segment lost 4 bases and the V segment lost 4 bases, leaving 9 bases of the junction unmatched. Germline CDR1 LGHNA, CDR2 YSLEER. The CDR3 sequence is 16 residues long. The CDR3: CASSRHSGTGYNEQFF. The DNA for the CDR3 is TGCGCCAGCAGCCGACACTCCGGGACAGGTTACAATGAGCAGTTCTTC.

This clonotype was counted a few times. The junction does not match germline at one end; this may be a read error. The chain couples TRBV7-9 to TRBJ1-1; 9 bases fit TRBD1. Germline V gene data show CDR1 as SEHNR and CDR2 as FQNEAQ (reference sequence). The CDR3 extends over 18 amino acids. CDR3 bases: TGCGCCAGCAGCCCCCGGGGGGAGACAGGGGGTGGTCTAATCTCGGCTTTCTTT. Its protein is CASSPRGETGGGLISAFF.

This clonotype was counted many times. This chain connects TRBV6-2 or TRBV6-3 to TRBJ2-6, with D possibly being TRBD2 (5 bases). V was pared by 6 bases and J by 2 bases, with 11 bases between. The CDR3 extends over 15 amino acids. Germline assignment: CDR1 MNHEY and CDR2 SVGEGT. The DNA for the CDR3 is TGTGCCAGCAGCCGCACTAGTGCTGGGGCCAACGTCCTGACTTTC. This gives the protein CASSRTSAGANVLTF.

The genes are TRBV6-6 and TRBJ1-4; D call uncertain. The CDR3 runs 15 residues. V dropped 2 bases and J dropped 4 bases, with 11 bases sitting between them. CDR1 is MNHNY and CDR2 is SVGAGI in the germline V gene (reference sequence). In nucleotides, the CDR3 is TGTGCCAGCAGTTACCGGGCAGCCGGTAATGAAAAACTGTTTTTT. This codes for CASSYRAAGNEKLFF.